The T cell receptor (beta chain) described here comes from a study of Ad26.COV2.S vaccination and SARS-CoV-2 variants. Looking at the study overall: The trial was COV1001 and the donor's arm was Ad26.COV2.S.

Germline assignment: CDR1 SGHRS and CDR2 YFSETQ. V was shortened by 4 bases and J by 1 base, with 11 bases between the two germline ends. The CDR3 length is 14 residues. Measured with immunoSEQ multiplex PCR; TCRdb has only the in-frame clones, and not every one. The data hold 350,000 to 500,000 clones, with more than 80% observed a single time. Treatment described: around 19 received Ad26.COV2.S at low or high dose, single or two shots; 5 received placebo; per-sample allocation not given. The investigators took samples on day 63 after the first vaccine or placebo injection. The clonotype originates from a person between 18 and 60 years old who received the Ad26.COV2.S COVID-19 vaccine or a placebo. The sequencing here drew on peripheral blood, taken in a trial of Ad26.COV2.S vaccine versus placebo. This chain links TRBV5-1 with TRBJ1-1, with D possibly TRBD1 on 5 matching bases. CDR3 sequence: CASSPGPKNTEAFF. In DNA form, the CDR3 reads TGCGCCAGCAGCCCGGGACCGAAGAACACTGAAGCTTTCTTT.